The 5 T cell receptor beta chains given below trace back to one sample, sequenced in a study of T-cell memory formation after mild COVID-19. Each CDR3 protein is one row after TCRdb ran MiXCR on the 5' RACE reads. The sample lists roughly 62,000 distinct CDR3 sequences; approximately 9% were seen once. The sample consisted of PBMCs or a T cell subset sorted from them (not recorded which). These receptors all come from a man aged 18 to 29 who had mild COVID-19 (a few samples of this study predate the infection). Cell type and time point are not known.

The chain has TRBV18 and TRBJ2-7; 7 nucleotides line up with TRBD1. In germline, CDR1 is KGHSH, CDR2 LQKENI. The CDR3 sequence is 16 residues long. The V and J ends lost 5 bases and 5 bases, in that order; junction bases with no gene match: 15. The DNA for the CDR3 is TGTGCCAGCTCATCAACGACAGGGACAGCCCAAAACGAGCAGTACGTC. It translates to CASSSTTGTAQNEQYV.

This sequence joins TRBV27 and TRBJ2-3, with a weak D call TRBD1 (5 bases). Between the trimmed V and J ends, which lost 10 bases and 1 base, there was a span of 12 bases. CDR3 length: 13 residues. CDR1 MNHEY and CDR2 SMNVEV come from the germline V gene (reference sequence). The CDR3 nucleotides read TGTGCCACTACGATCAGGGGCACAGATACGCAGTATTTT. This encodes CATTIRGTDTQYF.

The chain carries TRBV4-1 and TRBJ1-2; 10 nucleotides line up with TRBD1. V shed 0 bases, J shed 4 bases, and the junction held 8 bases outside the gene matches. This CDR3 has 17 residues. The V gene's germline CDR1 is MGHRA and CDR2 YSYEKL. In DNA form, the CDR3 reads TGCGCCAGCAGCCAAGATCCGGGACAGGGGTTTCGCTATGGCTACACCTTC. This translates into CASSQDPGQGFRYGYTF.

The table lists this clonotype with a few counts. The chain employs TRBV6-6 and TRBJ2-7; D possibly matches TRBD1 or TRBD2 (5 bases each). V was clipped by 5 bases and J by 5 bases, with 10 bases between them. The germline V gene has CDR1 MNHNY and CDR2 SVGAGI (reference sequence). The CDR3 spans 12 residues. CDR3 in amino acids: CASSPGANEQYV. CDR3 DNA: TGTGCCAGCAGTCCCGGGGCAAACGAGCAGTACGTC.

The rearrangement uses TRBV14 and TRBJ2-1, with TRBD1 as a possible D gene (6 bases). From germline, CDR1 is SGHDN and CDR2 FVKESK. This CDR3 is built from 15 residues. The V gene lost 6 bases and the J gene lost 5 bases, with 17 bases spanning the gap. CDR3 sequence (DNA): TGTGCCAGCAGTAGAGGCAGCCAGGGGAACAATGAGCAGTTCTTC. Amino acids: CASSRGSQGNNEQFF.